These T cell receptor beta chains were read from a single sample in a study of blood T cell repertoires in COVID-19. Libraries were prepared by immunoSEQ multiplex PCR; TCRdb keeps only in-frame clonotypes and omits some of them. The sample records a few hundred thousand clones, more than 75% being singletons. Sequenced sample: PBMCs or T cells enriched from blood (not recorded which). These receptors were obtained from a man between 35 and 55 years old in a cohort exposed to, infected with or recovered from COVID-19 (not recorded which). The CDR3 runs from the conserved cysteine through the conserved F or W. A D gene is named only where the DNA matches it firmly. Clone size is shown for a subset of rows, as once, few, many or a class of expanded clone.

abundance	d_gene	j_gene	v_gene	CDR3nt	CDR3aa
NA	TRBD1	TRBJ1-2	TRBV6-1	TGTGCCAGCAGTGAATATGTCTGGACAGGAGGAACTAACTATGGCTACACCTTC	CASSEYVWTGGTNYGYTF
NA	NA	TRBJ1-1	TRBV7-8	TGTGCCAGCAGCTTACTGCGGGACACTGAAGCTTTCTTT	CASSLLRDTEAFF
NA	NA	TRBJ1-1	TRBV20-1	TGCAGTGCTAGTGGGGCCGTAGGACAAAGGAACACTGAAGCTTTCTTT	CSASGAVGQRNTEAFF
few	NA	TRBJ1-1	TRBV3-1/TRBV3-2	TGTGCCAGCAGCCAAGGGGGGGGACTCCCTCGGTACACTGAAGCTTTCTTT	CASSQGGGLPRYTEAFF
NA	TRBD2	TRBJ2-1	TRBV7-2	TGTGCCAGCAGCTCAGGGACTAGCGGCTACAATGAGCAGTTCTTC	CASSSGTSGYNEQFF
NA	TRBD1	TRBJ2-1	TRBV7-8	TGTGCCAGCAGCTTAGGGACAGGGGGTTCGGGTGAGCAGTTCTTC	CASSLGTGGSGEQFF
NA	NA	TRBJ2-7	TRBV6-5	TGTGCCAGCAGTTACGAGGGACAACGCGAGCAGTACTTC	CASSYEGQREQYF
NA	NA	TRBJ1-1	TRBV7-9	TGTGCCAGCAGCTTCCCCGGACGGGGCACTGAAGCTTTCTTT	CASSFPGRGTEAFF
few	NA	TRBJ2-1	TRBV7-9	TGTGCCAGCAGCCGACAGTTAAGAGGCTACAATGAGCAGTTCTTC	CASSRQLRGYNEQFF
few	TRBD2	TRBJ2-1	TRBV19	TGTGCCAGTAGTGTCGGGACTAGCGGGAGCTCCTACAATGAGCAGTTCTTC	CASSVGTSGSSYNEQFF